What follows is one TCR beta chain and its context. Germline V gives CDR1 GTSNPN, CDR2 SVGIG (reference sequence). CDR3 length: 15 residues. Between the trimmed V and J ends, which lost 4 bases and 1 base, there was a span of 14 bases. The data were taken from a study of control samples from healthy donors and cancer patients. Generated by immunoSEQ multiplex PCR, the TCRdb table keeps only in-frame clones and is missing some. The sample lists about 110,000 clones, approximately 84% occurring once. The chain combines TRBV30 with TRBJ1-5; possibly TRBD1 for D (6 bases). The sequencing input was blood. This receptor was taken from a man younger than 35 in good health. The CDR3, as DNA: TGTGCCTGGAAGGAACAGGGCTTGAGCAATCAGCCCCAGCATTTT. Translating gives CAWKEQGLSNQPQHF.